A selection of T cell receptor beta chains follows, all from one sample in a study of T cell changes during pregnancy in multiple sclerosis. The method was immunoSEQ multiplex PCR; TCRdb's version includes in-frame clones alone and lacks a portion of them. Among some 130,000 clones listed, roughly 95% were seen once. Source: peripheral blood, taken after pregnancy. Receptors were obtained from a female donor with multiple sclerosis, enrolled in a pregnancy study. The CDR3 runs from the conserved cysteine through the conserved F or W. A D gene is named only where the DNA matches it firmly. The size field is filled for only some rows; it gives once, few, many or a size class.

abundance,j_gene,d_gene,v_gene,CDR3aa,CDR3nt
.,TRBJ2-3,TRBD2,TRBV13,CASSPSRGGTDTQYF,TGTGCCAGCAGCCCGTCCCGGGGGGGCACAGATACGCAGTATTTT
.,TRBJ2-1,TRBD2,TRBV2,CASRGLAGHNEQFF,TGTGCCAGCAGGGGACTAGCGGGACACAATGAGCAGTTCTTC
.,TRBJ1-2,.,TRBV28,CASLGVNYGYTF,TGTGCCAGCCTAGGGGTTAACTATGGCTACACCTTC
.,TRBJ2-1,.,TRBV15,CATRWASSGEQFF,TGTGCCACCAGGTGGGCTAGCAGTGGTGAGCAGTTCTTC
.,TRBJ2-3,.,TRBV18,CASSPPATRTDTQYF,TGTGCCAGCTCACCACCAGCAACGAGGACAGATACGCAGTATTTT
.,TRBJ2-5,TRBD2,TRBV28,CASSFRPLGLAVQETQYF,TGTGCCAGCAGTTTTCGTCCTTTGGGACTAGCGGTCCAAGAGACCCAGTACTTC
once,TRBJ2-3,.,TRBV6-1,CASSEGQHQADTQYF,TGTGCCAGCAGTGAAGGACAGCACCAGGCAGATACGCAGTATTTT
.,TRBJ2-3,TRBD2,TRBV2,CASSRTRLAAATDTQYF,TGTGCCAGCAGTCGAACCCGACTAGCGGCGGCCACAGATACGCAGTATTTT
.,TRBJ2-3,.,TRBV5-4,CASSRPGTSTDTQYF,TGTGCCAGCAGTCGTCCCGGGACTAGCACAGATACGCAGTATTTT
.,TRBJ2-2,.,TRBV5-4,CASSPAGRSNTGELFF,TGTGCCAGCAGCCCCGCAGGTCGGTCCAACACCGGGGAGCTGTTTTTT
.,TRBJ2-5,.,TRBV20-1,CSASSQETQYF,TGCAGTGCTAGTTCGCAAGAGACCCAGTACTTC
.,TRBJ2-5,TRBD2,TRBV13,CASSLGLAGGLPETQYF,TGTGCCAGCAGCTTAGGGCTAGCGGGAGGCCTCCCCGAGACCCAGTACTTC
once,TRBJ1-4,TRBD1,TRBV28,CASSSGQKGEKLFF,TGTGCCAGCAGTTCGGGACAGAAGGGAGAAAAACTGTTTTTT
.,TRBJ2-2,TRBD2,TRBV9,CASSDPKNLPGLAGVSGELFF,TGTGCCAGCAGCGACCCTAAAAACCTACCGGGACTAGCGGGAGTAAGCGGGGAGCTGTTTTTT
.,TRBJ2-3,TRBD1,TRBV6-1,CASSELTGGGPSTDTQYF,TGTGCCAGCAGTGAATTGACAGGGGGAGGGCCTAGCACAGATACGCAGTATTTT
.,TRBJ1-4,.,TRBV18,CASSIKEGDEKLFF,TGTGCCAGCTCCATCAAGGAGGGAGACGAAAAACTGTTTTTT
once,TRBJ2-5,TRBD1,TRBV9,CASSVEPGQGTETQYF,TGTGCCAGCAGCGTTGAACCGGGACAGGGGACAGAGACCCAGTACTTC